This T cell receptor beta chain was sequenced for a study of graft-versus-host responses after intestinal transplantation. Study as a whole: Recipients got multivisceral, liver-intestinal, or isolated intestinal transplants. Recipients were all induced with anti-thymocyte globulin, then given tacrolimus and steroids for around three years.

Overall study findings and caveats: Patients with graft-donor T cell macrochimerism had high graft-versus-host to host-versus-graft clonal ratios in allografts. Ileal or blood samples showed some GvH clones first, and such clones were also found in recipient marrow.

Using immunoSEQ multiplex PCR, the repertoire was profiled, and TCRdb retains in-frame clones only, with some absent. Of about 43,000 clones in the sample, roughly 94% are singletons; the top ten hold 1.5% to 2%. Germline CDR1 KGHSH, CDR2 LQKENI. The CDR3 has 16 amino acids. V was clipped by 6 bases and J by 5 bases, with 22 bases between them. Concerning this clone itself: Its antigen is not known.

The TCR sequence derives from a human patient who received an intestinal transplant, so some T cells may come from the graft donor. The genes are TRBV18 and TRBJ2-5; a possible D gene is TRBD1 (6 bases). This sample comprised PBMCs, obtained more than 310 days after intestinal transplant. CDR3 in amino acids: CASSLLTGTTGETQYF. Written as DNA, the CDR3 is TGTGCCAGCTCTCTTCTCACCGGGACAACCGGGGAGACCCAGTACTTC.